This T cell receptor (beta chain) was captured by sequencing in a study of cytomegalovirus exposure and HLA in healthy donors. Germline assignment: CDR1 LGHNA and CDR2 YNFKEQ. Trimming took 1 base from V and 6 from J, leaving 20 bases between them. The length of the CDR3 is 17 residues. PCR primers comprised 60 Vbeta and 13 Jbeta primers. Using immunoSEQ multiplex PCR, the repertoire was profiled, and TCRdb retains in-frame clones only, with some absent. This repertoire shows 70,000 to 85,000 clones, about two thirds found once; its top ten account for 5% to 6%. This clone came up a few times. Its antigen is not identified. General study points: Looking again later, the authors saw that most CMV-associated TCR beta chains seemed HLA-restricted.

The material sequenced was PBMCs. The receptor was isolated from a man aged 25 to 40 in good health and CMV-seropositive. V usage is TRBV4-2 and J usage is TRBJ2-3; D remains unclear. CDR3: CASSQVGSTTTSDTQYF. Here the CDR3 DNA reads TGTGCCAGCAGCCAAGTCGGATCAACTACCACTTCGGATACGCAGTATTTT.